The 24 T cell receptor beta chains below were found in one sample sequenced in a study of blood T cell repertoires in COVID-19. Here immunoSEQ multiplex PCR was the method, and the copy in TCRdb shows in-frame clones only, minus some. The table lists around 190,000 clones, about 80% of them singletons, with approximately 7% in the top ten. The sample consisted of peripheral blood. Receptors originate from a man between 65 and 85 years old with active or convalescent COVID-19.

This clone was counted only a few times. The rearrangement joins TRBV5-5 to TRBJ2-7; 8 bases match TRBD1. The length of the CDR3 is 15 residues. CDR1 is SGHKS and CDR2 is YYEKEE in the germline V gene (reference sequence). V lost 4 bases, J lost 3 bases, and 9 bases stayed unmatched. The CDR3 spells CASSPAGTGGYEQYF. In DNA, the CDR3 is TGTGCCAGCAGCCCGGCCGGTACAGGGGGCTACGAGCAGTACTTC.

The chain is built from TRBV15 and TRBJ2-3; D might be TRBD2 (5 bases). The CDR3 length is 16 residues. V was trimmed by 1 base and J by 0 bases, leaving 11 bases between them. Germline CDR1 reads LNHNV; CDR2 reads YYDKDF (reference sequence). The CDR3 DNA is TGTGCCACCAGCAGAGGGGGAGAAGCTAGCACAGATACGCAGTATTTT. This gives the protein CATSRGGEASTDTQYF.

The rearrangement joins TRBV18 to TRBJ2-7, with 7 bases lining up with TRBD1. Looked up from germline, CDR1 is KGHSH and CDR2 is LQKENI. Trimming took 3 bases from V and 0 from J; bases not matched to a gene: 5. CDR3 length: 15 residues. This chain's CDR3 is CASSPTGISSYEQYF. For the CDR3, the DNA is TGTGCCAGCTCACCGACAGGGATATCCTCCTACGAGCAGTACTTC. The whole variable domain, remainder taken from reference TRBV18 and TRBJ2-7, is NAGVMQNPRHLVRRRGQEARLRCSPMKGHSHVYWYRQLPEEGLKFMVYLQKENIIDESGMPKERFSAEFPKEGPSILRIQQVVRGDSAAYFCASSPTGISSYEQYFGPGTRLTVT.

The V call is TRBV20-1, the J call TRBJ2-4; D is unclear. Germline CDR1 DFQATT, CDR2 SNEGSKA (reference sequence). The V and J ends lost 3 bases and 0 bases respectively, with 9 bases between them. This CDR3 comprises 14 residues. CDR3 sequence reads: CSASDVGAKNIQYF. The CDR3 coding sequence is TGCAGTGCTAGTGACGTCGGAGCCAAAAACATTCAGTACTTC.

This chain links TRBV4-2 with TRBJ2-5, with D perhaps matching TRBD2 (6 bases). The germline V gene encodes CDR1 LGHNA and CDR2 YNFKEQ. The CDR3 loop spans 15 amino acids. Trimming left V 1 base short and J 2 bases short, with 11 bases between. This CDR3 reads CASSQGYSGQETQYF. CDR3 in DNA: TGTGCCAGCAGCCAAGGGTATAGCGGACAAGAGACCCAGTACTTC.

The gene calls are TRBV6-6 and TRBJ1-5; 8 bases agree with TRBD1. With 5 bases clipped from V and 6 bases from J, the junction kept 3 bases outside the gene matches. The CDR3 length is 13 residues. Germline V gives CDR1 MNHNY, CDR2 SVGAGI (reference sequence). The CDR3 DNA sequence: TGTGCCAGCAGTACCGGACAGGGTCAGCCCCAGCATTTT. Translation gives CASSTGQGQPQHF.

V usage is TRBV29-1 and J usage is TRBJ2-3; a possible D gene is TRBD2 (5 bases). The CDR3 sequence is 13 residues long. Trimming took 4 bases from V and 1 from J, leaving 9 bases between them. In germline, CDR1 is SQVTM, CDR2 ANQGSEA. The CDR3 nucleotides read TGCAGCGTTGGAAGCGGACGCACAGATACGCAGTATTTT. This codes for CSVGSGRTDTQYF.

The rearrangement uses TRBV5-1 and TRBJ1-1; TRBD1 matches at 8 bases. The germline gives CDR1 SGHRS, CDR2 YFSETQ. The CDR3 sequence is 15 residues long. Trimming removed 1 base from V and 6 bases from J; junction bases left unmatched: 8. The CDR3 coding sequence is TGCGCCAGCAGCTTGATCTCAGGGGGCATAGCTGAAGCTTTCTTT. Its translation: CASSLISGGIAEAFF.

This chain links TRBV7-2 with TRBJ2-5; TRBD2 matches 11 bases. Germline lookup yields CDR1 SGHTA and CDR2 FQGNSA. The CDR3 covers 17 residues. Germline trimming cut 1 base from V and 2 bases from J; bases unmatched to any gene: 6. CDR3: CASSLVTSGGPQETQYF. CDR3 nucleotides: TGTGCCAGCAGCTTAGTCACTAGCGGGGGACCTCAAGAGACCCAGTACTTC. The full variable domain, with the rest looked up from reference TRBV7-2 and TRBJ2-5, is GAGVSQSPSNKVTEKGKDVELRCDPISGHTALYWYRQSLGQGLEFLIYFQGNSAPDKSGLPSDRFSAERTGGSVSTLTIQRTQQEDSAVYLCASSLVTSGGPQETQYFGPGTRLLVL.

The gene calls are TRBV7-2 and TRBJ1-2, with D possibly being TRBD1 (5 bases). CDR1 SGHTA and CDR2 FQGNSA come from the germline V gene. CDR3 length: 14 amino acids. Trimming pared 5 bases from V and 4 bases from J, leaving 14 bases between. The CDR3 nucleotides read TGTGCCAGCAGCACAGACAGAAAAGTCTATGGCTACACCTTC. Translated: CASSTDRKVYGYTF.

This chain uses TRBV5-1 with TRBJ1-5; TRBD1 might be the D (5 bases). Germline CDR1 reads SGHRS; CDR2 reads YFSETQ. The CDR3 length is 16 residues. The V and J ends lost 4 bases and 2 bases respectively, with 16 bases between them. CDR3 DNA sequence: TGCGCCAGCAGCGCTGGGGCGCCAGGAGGCAATCAGCCCCAGCATTTT. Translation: CASSAGAPGGNQPQHF.

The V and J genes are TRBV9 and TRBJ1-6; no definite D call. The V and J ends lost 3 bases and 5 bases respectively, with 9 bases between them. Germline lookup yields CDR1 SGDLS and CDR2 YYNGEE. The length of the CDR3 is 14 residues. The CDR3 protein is CASSGRSNNSPLHF. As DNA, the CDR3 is TGTGCCAGCAGCGGTAGGAGTAATAATTCACCCCTCCACTTT. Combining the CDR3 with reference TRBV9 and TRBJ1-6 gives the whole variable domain DSGVTQTPKHLITATGQRVTLRCSPRSGDLSVYWYQQSLDQGLQFLIQYYNGEERAKGNILERFSAQQFPDLHSELNLSSLELGDSALYFCASSGRSNNSPLHFGNGTRLTVT.

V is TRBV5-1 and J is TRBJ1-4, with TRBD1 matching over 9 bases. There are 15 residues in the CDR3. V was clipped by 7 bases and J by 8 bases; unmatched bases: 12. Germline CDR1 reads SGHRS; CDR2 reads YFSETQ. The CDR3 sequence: CASQLRTGEGEKLFF. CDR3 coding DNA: TGCGCCAGCCAATTACGGACAGGGGAGGGAGAAAAACTGTTTTTT. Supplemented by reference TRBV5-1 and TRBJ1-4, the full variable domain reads KAGVTQTPRYLIKTRGQQVTLSCSPISGHRSVSWYQQTPGQGLQFLFEYFSETQRNKGNFPGRFSGRQFSNSRSEMNVSTLELGDSALYLCASQLRTGEGEKLFFGSGTQLSVL.

CDR3: CASSSRNSPLHF. The CDR3 DNA reads as TGTGCCAGCTCATCGAGAAATTCACCCCTCCACTTT. J is TRBJ1-6 and V is TRBV7-2; D not resolved. The CDR3 contains 12 residues. V was shortened by 8 bases and J by 7 bases, with 9 bases between the two germline ends. CDR1 and CDR2 (germline): SGHTA, FQGNSA.

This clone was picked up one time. DNA of the CDR3: TGTGCCAGCTCACCAGGGGCTCTCAACTCTGGAAACACCATATATTTT. The encoded protein is CASSPGALNSGNTIYF. The chain joins TRBV18 to TRBJ1-3; possible D gene TRBD1, 5 bases. CDR1 and CDR2 from the germline V gene are KGHSH and LQKENI. Between the trimmed V and J ends, which lost 2 bases and 0 bases, there was a span of 11 bases. CDR3 length: 16 residues.

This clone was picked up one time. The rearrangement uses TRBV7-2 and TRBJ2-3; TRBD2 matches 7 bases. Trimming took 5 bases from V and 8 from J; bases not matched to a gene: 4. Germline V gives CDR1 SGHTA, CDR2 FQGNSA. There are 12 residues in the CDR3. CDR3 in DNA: TGTGCCAGCAGCAAAGCGGGGTTTACGCAGTATTTT. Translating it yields CASSKAGFTQYF.

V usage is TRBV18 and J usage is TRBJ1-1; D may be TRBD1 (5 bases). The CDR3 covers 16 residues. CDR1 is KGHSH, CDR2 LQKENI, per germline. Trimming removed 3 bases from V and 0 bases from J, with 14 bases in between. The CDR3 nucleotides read TGTGCCAGCTCACCTCTTGGTAAGGACATGAACACTGAAGCTTTCTTT. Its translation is CASSPLGKDMNTEAFF.

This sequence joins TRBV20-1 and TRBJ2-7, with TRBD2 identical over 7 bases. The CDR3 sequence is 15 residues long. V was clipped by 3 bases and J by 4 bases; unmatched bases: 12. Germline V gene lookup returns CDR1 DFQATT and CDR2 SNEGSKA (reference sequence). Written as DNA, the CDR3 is TGCAGTGCTAGTCAGCCTTCAGCGGGGTTGTACGAGCAGTACTTC. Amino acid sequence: CSASQPSAGLYEQYF.

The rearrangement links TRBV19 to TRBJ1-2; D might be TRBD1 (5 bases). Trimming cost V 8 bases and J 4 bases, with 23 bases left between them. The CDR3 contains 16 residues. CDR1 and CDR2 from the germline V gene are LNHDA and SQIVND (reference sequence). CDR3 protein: CASHNHAATASYGYTF. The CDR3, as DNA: TGTGCCAGTCATAACCACGCCGCGACAGCCTCCTATGGCTACACCTTC.

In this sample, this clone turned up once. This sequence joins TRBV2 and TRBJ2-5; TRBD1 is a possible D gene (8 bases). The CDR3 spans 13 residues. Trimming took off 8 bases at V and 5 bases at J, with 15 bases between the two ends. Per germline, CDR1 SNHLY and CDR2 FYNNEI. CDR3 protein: CASGEQGGETQYF. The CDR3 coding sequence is TGTGCCAGCGGCGAACAGGGGGGGGAGACCCAGTACTTC.

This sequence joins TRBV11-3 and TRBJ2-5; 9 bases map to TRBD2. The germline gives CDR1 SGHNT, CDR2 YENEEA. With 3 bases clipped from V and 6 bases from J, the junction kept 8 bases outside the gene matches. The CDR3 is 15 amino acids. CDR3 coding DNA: TGTGCCAGCAGCTTGGGAGTTAGCGGGGGCCAGACCCAGTACTTC. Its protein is CASSLGVSGGQTQYF.

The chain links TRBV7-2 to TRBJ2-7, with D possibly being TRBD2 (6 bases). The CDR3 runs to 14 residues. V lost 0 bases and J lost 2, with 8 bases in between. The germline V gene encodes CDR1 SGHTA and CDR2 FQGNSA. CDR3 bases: TGTGCCAGCAGCTTAGCGTCGGGGGCCTACGAGCAGTACTTC. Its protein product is CASSLASGAYEQYF.

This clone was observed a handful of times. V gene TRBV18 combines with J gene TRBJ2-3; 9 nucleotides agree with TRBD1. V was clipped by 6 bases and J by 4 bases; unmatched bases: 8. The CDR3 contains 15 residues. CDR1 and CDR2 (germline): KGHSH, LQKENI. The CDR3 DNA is TGTGCCAGCTCGGCCCCGGGACAGGGCGCAGATACGCAGTATTTT. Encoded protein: CASSAPGQGADTQYF. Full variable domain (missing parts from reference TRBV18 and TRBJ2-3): NAGVMQNPRHLVRRRGQEARLRCSPMKGHSHVYWYRQLPEEGLKFMVYLQKENIIDESGMPKERFSAEFPKEGPSILRIQQVVRGDSAAYFCASSAPGQGADTQYFGPGTRLTVL.

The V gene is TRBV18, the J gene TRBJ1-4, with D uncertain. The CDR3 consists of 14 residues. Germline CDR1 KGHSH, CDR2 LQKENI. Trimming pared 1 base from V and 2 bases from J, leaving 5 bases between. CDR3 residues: CASSPQRTNEKLFF. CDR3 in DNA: TGTGCCAGCTCACCACAACGGACTAATGAAAAACTGTTTTTT.